The source of this T cell receptor beta chain is a study of beta chain features in type 1 diabetes. Sampling consisted of one heparinised blood draw per donor, averaging approximately 120 mL. Study outcomes and limitations: Relative to healthy donors, patients appeared to have naive, central memory and Treg TCRB repertoires that were more similar. The influence of HLA type on TCRB rearrangement stayed undetermined. cDNA-based reads could over-represent cells with high TCR expression. Among all four CD4+ subsets, Type 1 diabetes patients had TCRB CDR3s that were moderately but significantly shorter.

All of the isolated RNA was reverse transcribed, so expressed TCRB transcripts were sequenced. Assay used: immunoSEQ multiplex PCR; TCRdb lists only in-frame clones, some missing. Among about 360,000 clones listed, 10% to 15% were seen once. This clone was observed a few times. Antigen: not known. The source material was naive CD4+ T cells from blood. The clonotype comes from a woman under 30 with type 1 diabetes.

CDR3 region: CASSPGLDEAFF. DNA for the CDR3: TGTGCCAGCTCACCAGGACTGGATGAAGCTTTCTTT. The chain links TRBV18 to TRBJ1-1, with D uncertain. V lost 2 bases and J lost 7, with 8 bases in between. Germline values: CDR1 KGHSH, CDR2 LQKENI. The CDR3 covers 12 residues.